Following are 10 T cell receptor beta chains from one sample sequenced in a study of shared clonotypes between healthy human individuals. Assay: immunoSEQ multiplex PCR; the TCRdb copy retains only in-frame clones and omits some. The sample includes approximately 740,000 clones, over 90% seen only once; the top ten take 24%. Terminally differentiated effector memory CD45RA+ cells were excluded by CCR7 positive selection of CD45RO-negative cells. The sequenced material came from naive CD8+ T cells sorted from blood. All receptors derive from a man aged 25-45 years in good health.

V is TRBV11-2 and J is TRBJ1-4; D uncertain. CDR3 length equals 13 residues. Deletions cut 0 bases from V and 7 bases from J, with 6 bases between. Germline loops: CDR1 SGHAT, CDR2 FQNNGV. The CDR3 loop is CASSLDPVEKLFF. The CDR3 nucleotides read TGTGCCAGCAGCTTAGATCCTGTTGAAAAACTGTTTTTT.

V gene TRBV15 combines with J gene TRBJ2-3; D is undetermined. The V and J ends lost 5 bases and 3 bases respectively, with 6 bases between them. The CDR3 covers 12 residues. CDR1 and CDR2 (germline): LNHNV, YYDKDF (reference sequence). DNA of the CDR3: TGTGCCACCAGCCCTCAAACAGATACGCAGTATTTT. Encoded protein: CATSPQTDTQYF.

This chain joins TRBV10-2 and TRBJ2-7; 8 positions agree with TRBD2. From germline, CDR1 is WSHSY and CDR2 SAAADI. This CDR3 comprises 15 residues. The V gene end was trimmed by 4 bases and the J gene end by 2 bases; junction bases not matched to a gene: 7. The CDR3 here is CASSVSGRGPYEQYF. The CDR3 DNA follows: TGCGCCAGCAGTGTAAGCGGGAGAGGTCCCTACGAGCAGTACTTC.

This sequence joins TRBV7-8 and TRBJ2-2; no reliable D call. The V end lost 2 bases, the J end lost 3 bases, and 13 bases lay between the germline ends. This CDR3 is 16 amino acids long. Germline CDR1 is SGHVS and CDR2 is FQNEAQ. CDR3 nucleotide sequence: TGTGCCAGCAGCTTATTTCGCGGAATGGACACCGGGGAGCTGTTTTTT. Protein product: CASSLFRGMDTGELFF.

The chain recombines TRBV7-8 with TRBJ2-3; D remains ambiguous. This CDR3 has 12 residues. From germline, CDR1 is SGHVS and CDR2 FQNEAQ. The V gene lost 6 bases and the J gene lost 5 bases, with 9 bases spanning the gap. CDR3 sequence: CASSTLGDTQYF. CDR3 in DNA: TGTGCCAGCAGTACTCTAGGAGATACGCAGTATTTT. Filled out from reference TRBV7-8 and TRBJ2-3, the complete variable domain reads GAGVSQSPRYKVAKRGQDVALRCDPISGHVSLFWYQQALGQGPEFLTYFQNEAQLDKSGLPSDRFFAERPEGSVSTLKIQRTQQEDSAVYLCASSTLGDTQYFGPGTRLTVL.

This chain joins TRBV27 and TRBJ2-2, with 14 bases matching TRBD2. The CDR3 covers 17 residues. From germline, CDR1 is MNHEY and CDR2 SMNVEV (reference sequence). V was pared by 5 bases and J by 6 bases, with 8 bases of the junction left unmatched. CDR3 in amino acids: CASSILGLAGEAGELFF. CDR3 in DNA: TGTGCCAGCAGTATCCTGGGACTAGCGGGAGAGGCCGGGGAGCTGTTTTTT.

This clone was recorded a few times. The genes are TRBV7-2 and TRBJ2-3; D unclear. With 1 base removed from V and 4 bases from J, the gap between germline ends came to 15 bases. Germline V lookup: CDR1 SGHTA, CDR2 FQGNSA. This CDR3 contains 16 residues. CDR3 amino acids: CASSLVASAMADTQYF. In nucleotides, the CDR3 is TGTGCCAGCAGCTTAGTAGCTAGTGCTATGGCAGATACGCAGTATTTT. Full variable domain (rest looked up from reference TRBV7-2 and TRBJ2-3): GAGVSQSPSNKVTEKGKDVELRCDPISGHTALYWYRQSLGQGLEFLIYFQGNSAPDKSGLPSDRFSAERTGGSVSTLTIQRTQQEDSAVYLCASSLVASAMADTQYFGPGTRLTVL.

This chain connects TRBV30 to TRBJ2-1, with a weak D call TRBD2 (6 bases). CDR1 GTSNPN and CDR2 SVGIG come from the germline V gene (reference sequence). The CDR3 loop spans 15 amino acids. Trimming took off 4 bases at V and 4 bases at J, with 17 bases between the two ends. The CDR3 DNA sequence: TGTGCCTGGATGCTCGGGACTCAACCATACAATGAGCAGTTCTTC. Protein sequence: CAWMLGTQPYNEQFF. Based on the CDR3 plus reference TRBV30 and TRBJ2-1, the full variable domain is SQTIHQWPATLVQPVGSPLSLECTVEGTSNPNLYWYRQAAGRGLQLLFYSVGIGQISSEVPQNLSASRPQDRQFILSSKKLLLSDSGFYLCAWMLGTQPYNEQFFGPGTRLTVL.

The chain joins TRBV9 to TRBJ1-2; D is possibly TRBD1 (6 bases). The germline gives CDR1 SGDLS, CDR2 YYNGEE. The germline V and J ends were trimmed by 3 bases and 4 bases, with 13 bases remaining between them. The CDR3 totals 14 residues. CDR3 sequence: CASSDTGFAYGYTF. DNA of the CDR3: TGTGCCAGCAGCGATACAGGGTTCGCCTATGGCTACACCTTC.

V gene TRBV2 combines with J gene TRBJ1-5; 7 bases are shared with TRBD1. CDR1 is SNHLY and CDR2 is FYNNEI in the germline V gene. The CDR3 consists of 14 residues. V gave up 3 bases and J gave up 6 bases; unmatched junction bases: 5. CDR3 protein: CASSEGRGLQPQHF. CDR3 DNA: TGTGCCAGCAGTGAGGGTAGGGGGCTTCAGCCCCAGCATTTT.